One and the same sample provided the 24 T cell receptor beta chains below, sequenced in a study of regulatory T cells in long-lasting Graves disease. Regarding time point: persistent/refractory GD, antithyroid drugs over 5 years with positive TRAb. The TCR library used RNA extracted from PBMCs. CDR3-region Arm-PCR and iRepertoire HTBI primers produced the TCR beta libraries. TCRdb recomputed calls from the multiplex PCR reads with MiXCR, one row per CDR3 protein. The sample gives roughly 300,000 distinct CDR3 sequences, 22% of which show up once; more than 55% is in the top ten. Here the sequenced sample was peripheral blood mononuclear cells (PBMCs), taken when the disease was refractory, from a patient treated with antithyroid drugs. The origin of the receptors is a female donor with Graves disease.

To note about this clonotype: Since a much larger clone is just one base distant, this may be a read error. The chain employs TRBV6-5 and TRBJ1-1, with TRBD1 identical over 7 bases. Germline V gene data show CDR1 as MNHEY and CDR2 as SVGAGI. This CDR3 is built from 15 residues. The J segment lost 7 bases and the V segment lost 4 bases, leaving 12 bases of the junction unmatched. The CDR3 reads CASSFTPYRGDEAFF. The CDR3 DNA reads TGTGCCAGCAGTTTCACCCCATACAGGGGTGATGAAGCTTTCTTT.

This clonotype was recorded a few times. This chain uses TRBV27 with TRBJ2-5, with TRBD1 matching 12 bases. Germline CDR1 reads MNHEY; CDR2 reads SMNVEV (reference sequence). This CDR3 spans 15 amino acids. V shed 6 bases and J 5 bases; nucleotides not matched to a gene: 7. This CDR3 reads CASSISGTGGETQYF. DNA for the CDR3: TGTGCCAGCAGCATTTCCGGGACAGGGGGCGAGACCCAGTACTTC.

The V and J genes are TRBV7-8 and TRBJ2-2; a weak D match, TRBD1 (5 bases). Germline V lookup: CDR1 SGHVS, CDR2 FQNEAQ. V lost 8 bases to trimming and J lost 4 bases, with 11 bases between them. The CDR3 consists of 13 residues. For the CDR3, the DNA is TGTGCCAGCCCCAGGGTGGGCACCGGGGAGCTGTTTTTT. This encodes CASPRVGTGELFF. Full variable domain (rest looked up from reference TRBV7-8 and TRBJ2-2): GAGVSQSPRYKVAKRGQDVALRCDPISGHVSLFWYQQALGQGPEFLTYFQNEAQLDKSGLPSDRFFAERPEGSVSTLKIQRTQQEDSAVYLCASPRVGTGELFFGEGSRLTVL.

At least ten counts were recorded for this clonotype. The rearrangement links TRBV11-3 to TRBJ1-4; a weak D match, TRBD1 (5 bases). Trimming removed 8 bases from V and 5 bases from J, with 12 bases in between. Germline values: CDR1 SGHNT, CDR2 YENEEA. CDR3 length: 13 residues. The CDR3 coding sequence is TGTGCCAGCGGCCCGGGACTAAATGAAAAACTGTTTTTT. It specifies CASGPGLNEKLFF.

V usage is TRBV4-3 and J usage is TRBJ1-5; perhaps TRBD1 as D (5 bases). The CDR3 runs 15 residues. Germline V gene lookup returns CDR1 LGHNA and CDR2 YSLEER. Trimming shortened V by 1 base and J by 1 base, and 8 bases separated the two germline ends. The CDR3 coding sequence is TGCGCCAGCAGCCAAGTAGAGGGGAGCAATCAGCCCCAGCATTTT. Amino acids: CASSQVEGSNQPQHF.

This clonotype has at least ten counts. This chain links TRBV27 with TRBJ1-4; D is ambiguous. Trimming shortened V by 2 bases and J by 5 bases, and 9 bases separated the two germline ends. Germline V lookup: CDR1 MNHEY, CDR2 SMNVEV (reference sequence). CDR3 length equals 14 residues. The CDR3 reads CASSLGLTNEKLFF. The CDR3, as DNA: TGTGCCAGCAGTTTAGGACTCACCAATGAAAAACTGTTTTTT.

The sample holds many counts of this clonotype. The CDR3 nucleotides are TGTGCCAGCAGTCAAGAGGGAAGGGTAGGAGGAAATCAGCCCCAGCATTTT. The encoded protein is CASSQEGRVGGNQPQHF. V is TRBV2 and J is TRBJ1-5; D unresolved. Germline V lookup: CDR1 SNHLY, CDR2 FYNNEI. V dropped 5 bases and J dropped 4 bases, with 21 bases sitting between them. The CDR3 loop spans 17 amino acids. Variable domain in full (rest from reference TRBV2 and TRBJ1-5): EPEVTQTPSHQVTQMGQEVILRCVPISNHLYFYWYRQILGQKVEFLVSFYNNEISEKSEIFDDQFSVERPDGSNFTLKIRSTKLEDSAMYFCASSQEGRVGGNQPQHFGDGTRLSIL.

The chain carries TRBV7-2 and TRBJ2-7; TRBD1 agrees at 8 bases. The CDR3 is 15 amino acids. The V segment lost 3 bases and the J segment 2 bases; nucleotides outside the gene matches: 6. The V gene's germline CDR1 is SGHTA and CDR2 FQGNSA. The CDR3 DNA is TGTGCCAGCAGCTTTGGACAGGGAGAAACCTACGAGCAGTACTTC. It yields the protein CASSFGQGETYEQYF. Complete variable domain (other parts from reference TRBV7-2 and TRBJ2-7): GAGVSQSPSNKVTEKGKDVELRCDPISGHTALYWYRQSLGQGLEFLIYFQGNSAPDKSGLPSDRFSAERTGGSVSTLTIQRTQQEDSAVYLCASSFGQGETYEQYFGPGTRLTVT.

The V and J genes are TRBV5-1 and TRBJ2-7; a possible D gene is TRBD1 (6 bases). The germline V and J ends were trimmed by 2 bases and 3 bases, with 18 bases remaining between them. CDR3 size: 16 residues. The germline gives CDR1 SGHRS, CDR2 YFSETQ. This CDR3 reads CASSFTLGQSNYEQYF. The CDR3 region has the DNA TGCGCCAGCAGCTTCACCCTCGGACAGTCAAACTACGAGCAGTACTTC.

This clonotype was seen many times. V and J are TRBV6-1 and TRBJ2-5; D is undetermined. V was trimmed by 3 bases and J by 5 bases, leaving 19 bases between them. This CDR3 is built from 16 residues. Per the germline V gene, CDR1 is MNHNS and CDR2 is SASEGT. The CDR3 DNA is TGTGCCAGCAGTGATCCGGTTGCCCAGGCAAAGGAGACCCAGTACTTC. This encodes CASSDPVAQAKETQYF.

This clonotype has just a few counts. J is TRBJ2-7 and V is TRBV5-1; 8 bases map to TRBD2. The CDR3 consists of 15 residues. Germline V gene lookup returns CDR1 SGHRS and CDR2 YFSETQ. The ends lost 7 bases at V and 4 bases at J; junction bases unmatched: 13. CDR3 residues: CASRGGGKQEYEQYF. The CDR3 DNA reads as TGCGCCAGCCGGGGGGGAGGCAAGCAAGAGTACGAGCAGTACTTC.

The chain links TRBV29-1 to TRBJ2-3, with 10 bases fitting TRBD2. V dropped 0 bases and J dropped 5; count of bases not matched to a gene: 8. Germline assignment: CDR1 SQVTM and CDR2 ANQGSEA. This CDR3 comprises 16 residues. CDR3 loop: CSVEDLPSGSGDTQYF. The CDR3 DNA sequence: TGCAGCGTTGAAGATCTTCCTAGCGGGAGCGGAGATACGCAGTATTTT.

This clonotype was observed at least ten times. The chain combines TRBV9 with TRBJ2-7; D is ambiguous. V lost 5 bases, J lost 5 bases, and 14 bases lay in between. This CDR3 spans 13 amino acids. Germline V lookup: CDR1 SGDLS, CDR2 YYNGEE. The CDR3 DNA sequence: TGTGCCAGCAGTTTGACGGGCGCGAACGAGCAGTACTTC. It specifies CASSLTGANEQYF.

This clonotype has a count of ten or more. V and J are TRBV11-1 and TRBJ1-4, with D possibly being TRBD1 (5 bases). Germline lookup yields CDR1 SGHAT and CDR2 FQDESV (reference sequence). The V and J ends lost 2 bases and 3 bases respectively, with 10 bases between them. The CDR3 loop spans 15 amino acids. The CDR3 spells CASSLSGSANEKLFF. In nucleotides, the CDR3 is TGTGCCAGCAGCTTATCAGGGTCGGCTAATGAAAAACTGTTTTTT.

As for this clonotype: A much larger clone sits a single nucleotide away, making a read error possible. CDR3 residues: CSVTRQGNYEQYF. The DNA for the CDR3 is TGCAGCGTCACTAGACAGGGTAACTACGAGCAGTACTTC. V usage is TRBV29-1 and J usage is TRBJ2-7, with 7 bases lining up with TRBD1. The CDR3 spans 13 residues. Germline V gene sequence: CDR1 SQVTM, CDR2 ANQGSEA. The ends lost 6 bases at V and 3 bases at J; junction bases unmatched: 8.

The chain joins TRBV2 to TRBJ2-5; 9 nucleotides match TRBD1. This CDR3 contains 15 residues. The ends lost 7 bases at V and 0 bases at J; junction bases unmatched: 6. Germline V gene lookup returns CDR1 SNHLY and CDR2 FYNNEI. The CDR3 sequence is CASMWDRAYQETQYF. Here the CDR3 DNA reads TGTGCCAGCATGTGGGACAGGGCATACCAAGAGACCCAGTACTTC.

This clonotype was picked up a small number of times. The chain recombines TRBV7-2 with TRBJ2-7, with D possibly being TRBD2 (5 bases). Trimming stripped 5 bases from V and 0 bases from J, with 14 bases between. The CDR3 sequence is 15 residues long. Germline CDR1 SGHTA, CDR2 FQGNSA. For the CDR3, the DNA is TGTGCCAGCAGCCCTATAGCGTTGGGCTCCTACGAGCAGTACTTC. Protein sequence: CASSPIALGSYEQYF.

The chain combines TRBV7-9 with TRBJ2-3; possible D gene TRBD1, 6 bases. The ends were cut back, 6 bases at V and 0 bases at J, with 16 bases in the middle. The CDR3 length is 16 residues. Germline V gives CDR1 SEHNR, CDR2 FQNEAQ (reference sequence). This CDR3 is CASSAGTSTSTDTQYF. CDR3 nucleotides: TGTGCCAGCAGTGCCGGGACATCAACTAGCACAGATACGCAGTATTTT.

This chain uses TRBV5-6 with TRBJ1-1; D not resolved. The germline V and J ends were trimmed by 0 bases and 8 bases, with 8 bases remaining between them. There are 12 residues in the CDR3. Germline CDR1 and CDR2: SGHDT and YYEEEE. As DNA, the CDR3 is TGTGCCAGCAGCTTGGGGGTAGGGGAAGCTTTCTTT. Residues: CASSLGVGEAFF.

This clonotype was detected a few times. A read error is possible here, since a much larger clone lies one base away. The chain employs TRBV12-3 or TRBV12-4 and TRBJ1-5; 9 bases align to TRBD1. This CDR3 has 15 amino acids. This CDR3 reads CAGSLTGGRNQPQHF. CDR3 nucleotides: TGTGCCGGCAGTTTAACAGGGGGCCGAAATCAGCCCCAGCATTTT.

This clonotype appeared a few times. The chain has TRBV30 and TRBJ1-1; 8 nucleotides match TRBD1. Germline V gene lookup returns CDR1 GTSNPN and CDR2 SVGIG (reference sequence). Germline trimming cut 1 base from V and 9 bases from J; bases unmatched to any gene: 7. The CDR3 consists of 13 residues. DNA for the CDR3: TGTGCCTGGAGTGGAGGGGACAGGACGAAAGCTTTCTTT. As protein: CAWSGGDRTKAFF.

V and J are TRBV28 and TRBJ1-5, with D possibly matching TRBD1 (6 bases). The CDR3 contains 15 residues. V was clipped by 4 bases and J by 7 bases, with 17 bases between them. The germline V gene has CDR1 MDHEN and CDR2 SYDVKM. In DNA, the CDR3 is TGTGCCAGCAGTTCAACAGGGTCGAGGTACCAGCCCCAGCATTTT. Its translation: CASSSTGSRYQPQHF.

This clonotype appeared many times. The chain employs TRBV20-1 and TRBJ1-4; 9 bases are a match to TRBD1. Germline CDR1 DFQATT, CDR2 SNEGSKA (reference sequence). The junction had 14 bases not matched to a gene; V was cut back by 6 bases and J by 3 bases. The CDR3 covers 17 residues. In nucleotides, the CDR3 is TGCAGTGCCCCCGGGACAGGGAGCCCTTGGGCTAATGAAAAACTGTTTTTT. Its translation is CSAPGTGSPWANEKLFF.

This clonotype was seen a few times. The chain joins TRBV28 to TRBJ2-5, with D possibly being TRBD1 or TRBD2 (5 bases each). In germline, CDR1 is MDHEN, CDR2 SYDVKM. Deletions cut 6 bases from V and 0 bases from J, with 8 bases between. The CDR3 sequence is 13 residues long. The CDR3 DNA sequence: TGTGCCAGCAGGGGGACGGACCAAGAGACCCAGTACTTC. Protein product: CASRGTDQETQYF.